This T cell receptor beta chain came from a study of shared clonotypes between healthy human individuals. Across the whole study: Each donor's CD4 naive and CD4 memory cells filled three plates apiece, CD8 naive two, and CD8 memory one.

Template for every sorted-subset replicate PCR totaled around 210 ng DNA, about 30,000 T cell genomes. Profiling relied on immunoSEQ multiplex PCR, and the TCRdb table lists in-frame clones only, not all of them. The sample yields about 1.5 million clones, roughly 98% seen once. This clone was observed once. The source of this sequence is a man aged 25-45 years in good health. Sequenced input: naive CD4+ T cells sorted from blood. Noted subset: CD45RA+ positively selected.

CDR3 amino acids: CASILRGGSGSYNEQFF. The CDR3 nucleotides are TGTGCCAGCATCCTCCGGGGCGGGAGTGGTTCCTACAATGAGCAGTTCTTC. The chain has TRBV5-6 and TRBJ2-1; 7 positions agree with TRBD2. Germline-derived CDR1 and CDR2 are SGHDT and YYEEEE. The J segment lost 1 base and the V segment lost 6 bases, leaving 13 bases of the junction unmatched. CDR3 length: 17 residues.